This record looks at one T cell receptor beta chain sequence and its context. Amplified TCR beta CDR3 regions derived from RNA transcripts. HTBI primers drove first-round RT-PCR of the TCR CDR3. TCRdb recomputed calls from the multiplex PCR reads with MiXCR, one row per CDR3 protein. The sample includes roughly 300,000 distinct CDR3 sequences, roughly 14% of them seen just once. With 2 bases removed from V and 7 bases from J, the gap between germline ends came to 18 bases. This CDR3 has 17 residues. CDR1 and CDR2 (germline): MDHEN, SYDVKM. The data are from a study of T cells in Graves' hyperthyroidism and ophthalmopathy. The wider study: Before any treatment, at initial diagnosis, peripheral blood was collected.

Exclusion criteria comprised uncontrolled infection, other autoimmune disease, pregnancy or lactation. For the diagnoses, clinical symptoms, serum thyroxine and TRAb, thyroid ultrasound and orbital computed tomography were used. PBMCs were collected from an approximately 10 ml volume of fresh peripheral blood. The sample taken for sequencing was blood. The chain combines TRBV28 with TRBJ1-6, with no clear D. This receptor was obtained from a woman aged 25 to 45 with Graves' hyperthyroidism. CDR3 sequence (DNA): TGTGCCAGCAGTTTACCGACGATTACACCCCACAATTCACCCCTCCACTTT. It encodes CASSLPTITPHNSPLHF.